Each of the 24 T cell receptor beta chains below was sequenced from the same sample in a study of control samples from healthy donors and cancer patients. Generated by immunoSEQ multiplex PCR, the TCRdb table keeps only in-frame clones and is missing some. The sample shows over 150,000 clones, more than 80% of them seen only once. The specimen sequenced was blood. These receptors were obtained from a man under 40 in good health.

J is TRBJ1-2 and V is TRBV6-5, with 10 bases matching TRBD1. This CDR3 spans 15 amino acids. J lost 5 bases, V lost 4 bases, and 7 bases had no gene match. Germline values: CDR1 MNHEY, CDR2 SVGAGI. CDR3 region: CASSLFRTGGYGYTF. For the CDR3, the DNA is TGTGCCAGCAGTTTATTCCGGACAGGGGGTTATGGCTACACCTTC.

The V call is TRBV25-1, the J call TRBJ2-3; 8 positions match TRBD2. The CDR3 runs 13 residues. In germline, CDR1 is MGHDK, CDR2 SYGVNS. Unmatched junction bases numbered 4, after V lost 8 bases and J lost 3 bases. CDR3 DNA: TGTGCCAGCGGCCGACTAGCGACAGATACGCAGTATTTT. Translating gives CASGRLATDTQYF.

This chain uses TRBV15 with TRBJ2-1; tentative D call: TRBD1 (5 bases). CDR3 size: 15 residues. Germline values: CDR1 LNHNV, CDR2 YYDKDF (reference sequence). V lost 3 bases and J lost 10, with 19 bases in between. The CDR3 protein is CATSSAIRDFREQFF. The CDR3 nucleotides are TGTGCCACCAGCAGCGCTATCAGGGATTTCAGGGAGCAGTTCTTC.

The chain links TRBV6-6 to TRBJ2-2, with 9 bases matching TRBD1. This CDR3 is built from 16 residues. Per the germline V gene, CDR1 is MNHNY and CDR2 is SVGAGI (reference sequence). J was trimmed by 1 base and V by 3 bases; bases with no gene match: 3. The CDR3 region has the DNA TGTGCCAGCAGTTATAGGGACAGGGTGAACACCGGGGAGCTGTTTTTT. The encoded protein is CASSYRDRVNTGELFF.

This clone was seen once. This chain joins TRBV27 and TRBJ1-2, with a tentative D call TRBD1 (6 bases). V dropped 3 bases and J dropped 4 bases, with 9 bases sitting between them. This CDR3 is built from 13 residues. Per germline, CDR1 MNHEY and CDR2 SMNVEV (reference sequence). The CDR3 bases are TGTGCCAGCAGTTTGGGGGCCTTCTATGGCTACACCTTC. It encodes CASSLGAFYGYTF.

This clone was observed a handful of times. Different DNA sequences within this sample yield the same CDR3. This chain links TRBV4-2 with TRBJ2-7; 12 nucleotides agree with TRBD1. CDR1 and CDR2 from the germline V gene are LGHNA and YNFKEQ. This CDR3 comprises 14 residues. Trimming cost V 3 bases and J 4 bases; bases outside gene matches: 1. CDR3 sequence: CASSQGQGAYEQYF. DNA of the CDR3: TGTGCCAGCAGCCAGGGACAGGGGGCTTACGAGCAGTACTTC.

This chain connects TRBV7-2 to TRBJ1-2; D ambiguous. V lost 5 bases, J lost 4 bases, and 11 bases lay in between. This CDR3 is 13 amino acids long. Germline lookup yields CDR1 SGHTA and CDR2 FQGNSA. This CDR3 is CASSPPRGYGYTF. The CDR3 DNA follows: TGTGCCAGCAGCCCGCCCCGGGGCTATGGCTACACCTTC.

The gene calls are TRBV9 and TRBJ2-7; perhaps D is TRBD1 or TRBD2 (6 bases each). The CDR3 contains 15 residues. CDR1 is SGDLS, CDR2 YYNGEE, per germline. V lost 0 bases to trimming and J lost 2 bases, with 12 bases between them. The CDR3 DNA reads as TGTGCCAGCAGCGTAGCCGGGGGCGTCGCCTACGAGCAGTACTTC. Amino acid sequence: CASSVAGGVAYEQYF. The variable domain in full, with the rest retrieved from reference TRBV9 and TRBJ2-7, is DSGVTQTPKHLITATGQRVTLRCSPRSGDLSVYWYQQSLDQGLQFLIQYYNGEERAKGNILERFSAQQFPDLHSELNLSSLELGDSALYFCASSVAGGVAYEQYFGPGTRLTVT.

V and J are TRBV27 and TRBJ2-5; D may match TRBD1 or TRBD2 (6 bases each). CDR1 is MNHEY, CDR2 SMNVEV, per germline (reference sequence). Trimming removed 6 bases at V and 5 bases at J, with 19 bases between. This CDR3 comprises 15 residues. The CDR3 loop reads CASRRRDTGAETQYF. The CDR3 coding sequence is TGTGCCAGCAGGCGTAGGGACACGGGGGCCGAGACCCAGTACTTC.

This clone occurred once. The CDR3 nucleotides are TGTGCCAGCTCACCACCGACAGCCCGCAATGGATACGAGCAGTACTTC. It codes for CASSPPTARNGYEQYF. This chain connects TRBV18 to TRBJ2-7, with D possibly matching TRBD1 (5 bases). V lost 0 bases and J 4 bases, leaving 16 bases between the germline ends. The CDR3 sequence is 16 residues long. The germline gives CDR1 KGHSH, CDR2 LQKENI. Full variable domain (outside the CDR3, taken from reference TRBV18 and TRBJ2-7): NAGVMQNPRHLVRRRGQEARLRCSPMKGHSHVYWYRQLPEEGLKFMVYLQKENIIDESGMPKERFSAEFPKEGPSILRIQQVVRGDSAAYFCASSPPTARNGYEQYFGPGTRLTVT.

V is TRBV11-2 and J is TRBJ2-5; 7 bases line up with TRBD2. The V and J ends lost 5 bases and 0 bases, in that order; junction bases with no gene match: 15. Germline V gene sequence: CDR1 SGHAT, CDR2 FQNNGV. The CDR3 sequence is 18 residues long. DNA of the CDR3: TGTGCCAGCAGCCGATGGGAGGGACCGCGGACAAACCAAGAGACCCAGTACTTC. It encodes CASSRWEGPRTNQETQYF.

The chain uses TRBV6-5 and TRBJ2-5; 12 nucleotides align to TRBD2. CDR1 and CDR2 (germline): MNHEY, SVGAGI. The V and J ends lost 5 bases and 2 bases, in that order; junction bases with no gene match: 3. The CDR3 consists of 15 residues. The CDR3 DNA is TGTGCCAGCAGTCCGGGACTAGCGGGTCAAGAGACCCAGTACTTC. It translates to CASSPGLAGQETQYF.

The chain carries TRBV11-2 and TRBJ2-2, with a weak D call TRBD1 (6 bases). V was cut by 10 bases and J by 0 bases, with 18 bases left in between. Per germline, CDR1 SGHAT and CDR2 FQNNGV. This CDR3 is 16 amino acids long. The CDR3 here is CATPGRAGANTGELFF. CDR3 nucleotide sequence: TGTGCCACCCCCGGAAGGGCAGGGGCGAACACCGGGGAGCTGTTTTTT.

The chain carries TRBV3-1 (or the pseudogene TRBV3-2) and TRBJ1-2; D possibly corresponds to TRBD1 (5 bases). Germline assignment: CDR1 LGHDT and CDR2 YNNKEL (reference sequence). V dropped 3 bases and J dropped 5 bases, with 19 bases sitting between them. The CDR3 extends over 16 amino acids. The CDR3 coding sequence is TGTGCCAGCAGCCAGCCCTCGGGTGGCAAGGGGTATGGCTACACCTTC. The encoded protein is CASSQPSGGKGYGYTF.

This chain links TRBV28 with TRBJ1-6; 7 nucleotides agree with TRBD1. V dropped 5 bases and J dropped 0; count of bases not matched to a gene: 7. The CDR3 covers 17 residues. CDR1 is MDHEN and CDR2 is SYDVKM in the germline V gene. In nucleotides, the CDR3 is TGTGCCAGCAGTCCGTGGACAGGCAGCTCCTATAATTCACCCCTCCACTTT. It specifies CASSPWTGSSYNSPLHF. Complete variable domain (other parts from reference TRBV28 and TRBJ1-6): DVKVTQSSRYLVKRTGEKVFLECVQDMDHENMFWYRQDPGLGLRLIYFSYDVKMKEKGDIPEGYSVSREKKERFSLILESASTNQTSMYLCASSPWTGSSYNSPLHFGNGTRLTVT.

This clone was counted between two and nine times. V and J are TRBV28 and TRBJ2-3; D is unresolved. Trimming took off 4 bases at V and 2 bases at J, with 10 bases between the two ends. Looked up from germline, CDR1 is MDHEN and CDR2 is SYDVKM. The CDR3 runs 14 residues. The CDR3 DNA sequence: TGTGCCAGCAGTTCCCCGGCAGCCACAGATACGCAGTATTTT. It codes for CASSSPAATDTQYF.

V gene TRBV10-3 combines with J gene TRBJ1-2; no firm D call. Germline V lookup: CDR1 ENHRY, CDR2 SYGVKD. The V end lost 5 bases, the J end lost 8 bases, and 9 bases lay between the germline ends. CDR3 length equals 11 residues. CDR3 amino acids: CAISYSSGYTF. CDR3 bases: TGTGCCATCAGTTACTCGAGCGGCTACACCTTC.

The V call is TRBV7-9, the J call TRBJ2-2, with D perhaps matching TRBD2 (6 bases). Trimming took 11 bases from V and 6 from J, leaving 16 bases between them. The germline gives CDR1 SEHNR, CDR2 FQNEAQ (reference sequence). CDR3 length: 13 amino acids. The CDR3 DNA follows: TGTGCCGGCGACGGGGCGGGGTCCGGGGAGCTGTTTTTT. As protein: CAGDGAGSGELFF.

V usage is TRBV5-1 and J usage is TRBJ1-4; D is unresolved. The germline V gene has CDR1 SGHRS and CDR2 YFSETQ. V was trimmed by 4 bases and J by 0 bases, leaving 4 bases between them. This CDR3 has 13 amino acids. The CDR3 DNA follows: TGCGCCAGCAGCACTGCAACTAATGAAAAACTGTTTTTT. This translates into CASSTATNEKLFF.

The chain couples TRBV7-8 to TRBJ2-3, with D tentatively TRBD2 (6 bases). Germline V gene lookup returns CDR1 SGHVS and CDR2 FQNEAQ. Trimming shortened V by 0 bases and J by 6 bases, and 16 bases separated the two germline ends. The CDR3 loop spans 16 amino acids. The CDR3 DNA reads TGTGCCAGCAGCTTAGCGGGGGGTCGGGGTGGCGATACGCAGTATTTT. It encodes CASSLAGGRGGDTQYF.

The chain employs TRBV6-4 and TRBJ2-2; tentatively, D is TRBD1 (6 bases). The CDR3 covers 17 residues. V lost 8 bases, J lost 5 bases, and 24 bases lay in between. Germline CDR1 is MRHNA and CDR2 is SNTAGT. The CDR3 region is CASSKGVEGVWTGELFF. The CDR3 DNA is TGTGCCAGCTCGAAGGGGGTAGAAGGAGTGTGGACCGGGGAGCTGTTTTTT.

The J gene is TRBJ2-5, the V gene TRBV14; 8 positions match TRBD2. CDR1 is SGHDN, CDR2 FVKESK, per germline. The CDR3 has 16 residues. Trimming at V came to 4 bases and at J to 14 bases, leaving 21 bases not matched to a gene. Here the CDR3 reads CASSRAGTRGTGGEYF. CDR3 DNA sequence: TGTGCCAGCAGCCGCGCCGGGACTAGGGGGACCGGAGGTGAATACTTC.

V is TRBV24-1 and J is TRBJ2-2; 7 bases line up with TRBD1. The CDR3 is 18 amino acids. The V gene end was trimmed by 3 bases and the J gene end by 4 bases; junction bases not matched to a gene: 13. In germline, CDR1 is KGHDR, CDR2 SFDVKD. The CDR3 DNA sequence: TGTGCCACCAGTGATCCCACTACAGGGGCCTCGGGCACCGGGGAGCTGTTTTTT. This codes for CATSDPTTGASGTGELFF.

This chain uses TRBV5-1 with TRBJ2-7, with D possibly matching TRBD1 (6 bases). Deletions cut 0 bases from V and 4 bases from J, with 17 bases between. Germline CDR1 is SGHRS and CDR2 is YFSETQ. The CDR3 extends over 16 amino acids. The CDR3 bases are TGCGCCAGCAGCTTGGGATATGGGACACTTTCATACGAGCAGTACTTC. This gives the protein CASSLGYGTLSYEQYF.